The 14 T cell receptor beta chains below all came from one sample that was sequenced in a study of T cell responses to AZD1222 COVID-19 vaccine. Sequencing used immunoSEQ multiplex PCR; TCRdb keeps in-frame clones, though not all of them. The repertoire holds 100,000 to 150,000 clones, about nine tenths seen once, with about 20% in the top ten. The sample was peripheral blood, taken on day 0 of AZD1222 vaccination. The receptor source for this set is an adult in good health.

This clone was seen only a few times. This chain connects TRBV6-5 to TRBJ1-5; D gene ambiguous. V was shortened by 6 bases and J by 4 bases, with 10 bases between the two germline ends. CDR1 MNHEY and CDR2 SVGAGI come from the germline V gene. The CDR3 covers 13 residues. As DNA, the CDR3 is TGTGCCAGCAGCCGACGGGCGAATCAGCCCCAGCATTTT. Protein: CASSRRANQPQHF.

The chain is built from TRBV18 and TRBJ2-2; unclear D gene. V was clipped by 3 bases and J by 1 base, with 12 bases between them. CDR1 KGHSH and CDR2 LQKENI come from the germline V gene. There are 16 residues in the CDR3. This chain's CDR3 is CASSPFGVRNTGELFF. CDR3 DNA: TGTGCCAGCTCACCGTTTGGGGTTCGGAACACCGGGGAGCTGTTTTTT.

The V and J genes are TRBV19 and TRBJ2-5; no firm D call. The V end lost 9 bases, the J end lost 2 bases, and 4 bases lay between the germline ends. The CDR3 consists of 10 residues. CDR1 is LNHDA, CDR2 SQIVND, per germline (reference sequence). The CDR3 DNA reads as TGTGCCAGCCCGCAAGAGACCCAGTACTTC. Residues: CASPQETQYF.

This clone was observed a few times. The V and J genes are TRBV27 and TRBJ2-7; D is perhaps TRBD1 (6 bases). The CDR3 totals 16 residues. The V end was cut by 5 bases, the J end by 3 bases, with 20 bases between. Germline V gene sequence: CDR1 MNHEY, CDR2 SMNVEV (reference sequence). The CDR3 is CASSPPGQREVYEQYF. As DNA, the CDR3 is TGTGCCAGCAGTCCCCCCGGACAGAGGGAAGTCTACGAGCAGTACTTC.

The gene calls are TRBV7-2 and TRBJ2-1; the match to TRBD1 covers 8 bases. The V and J ends lost 5 bases and 3 bases, in that order; junction bases with no gene match: 6. This CDR3 has 15 residues. Germline V lookup: CDR1 SGHTA, CDR2 FQGNSA. Here the CDR3 reads CASSNRQGRYNEQFF. CDR3 in DNA: TGTGCCAGCAGCAACCGACAGGGGCGCTACAATGAGCAGTTCTTC.

The chain uses TRBV3-1 (or the pseudogene TRBV3-2) and TRBJ2-7; possibly TRBD2 for D (5 bases). Germline CDR1 and CDR2: LGHDT and YNNKEL (reference sequence). The V and J ends lost 1 base and 7 bases respectively, with 11 bases between them. The CDR3 contains 13 residues. CDR3 coding DNA: TGTGCCAGCAGCCAAGTGATACCGGGGGAGCAGTACTTC. Translated, it gives CASSQVIPGEQYF.

This rearrangement joins TRBV3-1 (or the pseudogene TRBV3-2) to TRBJ2-5; either TRBD1 or TRBD2 may fit D (6 bases each). The V end was cut by 3 bases, the J end by 2 bases, with 13 bases between. The CDR3 spans 15 residues. Germline V gene sequence: CDR1 LGHDT, CDR2 YNNKEL (reference sequence). The CDR3 sequence is CASSQPGAGQETQYF. The DNA of the CDR3 is TGTGCCAGCAGCCAGCCGGGGGCGGGGCAAGAGACCCAGTACTTC.

V and J are TRBV7-2 and TRBJ1-2; unclear D gene. The CDR3 spans 16 residues. The germline V gene encodes CDR1 SGHTA and CDR2 FQGNSA. The V end lost 2 bases, the J end lost 8 bases, and 21 bases lay between the germline ends. CDR3 sequence reads: CASSLSVSGDSGGYTF. DNA for the CDR3: TGTGCCAGCAGCTTATCAGTCTCTGGGGATAGCGGCGGCTACACCTTC.

A single count supports this clone. This chain joins TRBV11-3 and TRBJ2-4; D remains unclear. Germline CDR1 reads SGHNT; CDR2 reads YENEEA. Trimming took 4 bases from V and 6 from J, leaving 10 bases between them. The CDR3 is 13 amino acids. The CDR3 is CASSSPPGNIQYF. For the CDR3, the DNA is TGTGCCAGCAGCTCACCTCCGGGAAACATTCAGTACTTC.

The gene calls are TRBV5-1 and TRBJ1-4; 8 bases agree with TRBD1. The CDR3 covers 15 residues. V dropped 5 bases and J dropped 1; count of bases not matched to a gene: 4. The germline V gene has CDR1 SGHRS and CDR2 YFSETQ. In DNA form, the CDR3 reads TGCGCCAGCAGTGGACAGGGCAAAACTAATGAAAAACTGTTTTTT. It is translated as CASSGQGKTNEKLFF.

V gene TRBV13 combines with J gene TRBJ2-3, with TRBD2 matching over 8 bases. V gave up 5 bases and J gave up 4 bases; unmatched junction bases: 11. The CDR3 loop spans 16 amino acids. The germline V gene encodes CDR1 PRHDT and CDR2 FYEKMQ (reference sequence). Written as DNA, the CDR3 is TGTGCCAGCAGCGTCCCCCGGACTAGCTATGCAGATACGCAGTATTTT. Its translation: CASSVPRTSYADTQYF.

The chain employs TRBV28 and TRBJ1-2, with D uncertain. The V gene's germline CDR1 is MDHEN and CDR2 SYDVKM. The CDR3 is 13 residues long. Trimming pared 3 bases from V and 0 bases from J, leaving 5 bases between. The CDR3 nucleotides read TGTGCCAGCAGTTTTCGGGCTAACTATGGCTACACCTTC. Its protein is CASSFRANYGYTF.

This rearrangement joins TRBV9 to TRBJ2-3; 7 bases are shared with TRBD2. Germline V gene sequence: CDR1 SGDLS, CDR2 YYNGEE. This CDR3 contains 12 residues. The V gene end was trimmed by 2 bases and the J gene end by 15 bases; junction bases not matched to a gene: 9. In DNA form, the CDR3 reads TGTGCCAGCAGCGTCCCTCCGGGACTATTATATTTT. This sequence encodes CASSVPPGLLYF.

The chain links TRBV7-2 to TRBJ2-7; no clear D gene. V was shortened by 1 base and J by 7 bases, with 11 bases between the two germline ends. The CDR3 is made up of 13 amino acids. Germline V gene data show CDR1 as SGHTA and CDR2 as FQGNSA. CDR3 in DNA: TGTGCCAGCAGCTTAGTTGGGAAACTGGAGCAGTACTTC. Its translation: CASSLVGKLEQYF.